The 27 T cell receptor beta chains presented below share a single source sample, sequenced in a study of blood T cell repertoires in COVID-19. This table comes from immunoSEQ multiplex PCR, and its TCRdb copy is limited to in-frame clones, with some not included. The sample includes over 100,000 clones, almost 70% seen only once; the top ten take over 1.5%. Sequencing was done on a sample of peripheral blood. Receptors originate from a woman between 70 and 85 years old with acute or convalescent COVID-19.

V usage is TRBV15 and J usage is TRBJ2-1, with 12 bases lining up with TRBD2. CDR1 and CDR2 from the germline V gene are LNHNV and YYDKDF (reference sequence). CDR3 length equals 17 residues. Losses at the gene ends were 0 bases for V and 6 bases for J; bases not matched to a gene: 6. The CDR3 DNA follows: TGTGCCACCAGCAGAGATGACACTAGCGGGAGGCCCAATGAGCAGTTCTTC. Its translation is CATSRDDTSGRPNEQFF.

The chain couples TRBV27 to TRBJ1-1; a possible D gene is TRBD1 (5 bases). V was clipped by 6 bases and J by 0 bases, with 11 bases between them. Germline-derived CDR1 and CDR2 are MNHEY and SMNVEV (reference sequence). The CDR3 is made up of 14 amino acids. CDR3 in amino acids: CASRRQPMNTEAFF. CDR3 DNA: TGTGCCAGCAGGAGACAGCCCATGAACACTGAAGCTTTCTTT.

The chain is built from TRBV7-8 and TRBJ1-2; the match to TRBD1 covers 8 bases. V lost 0 bases and J lost 4; bases outside the gene matches: 4. The length of the CDR3 is 15 residues. Per germline, CDR1 SGHVS and CDR2 FQNEAQ. The CDR3 spells CASSLAGQAAYGYTF. The CDR3 DNA is TGTGCCAGCAGCTTAGCGGGACAGGCCGCCTATGGCTACACCTTC.

The chain couples TRBV6-5 to TRBJ2-7; 9 bases align to TRBD2. Germline V gives CDR1 MNHEY, CDR2 SVGAGI. The CDR3 has 15 residues. Unmatched junction bases numbered 5, after V lost 5 bases and J lost 0 bases. The CDR3 nucleotides are TGTGCCAGCAGTATAGCGGGAGCGGGCTCCTACGAGCAGTACTTC. Amino acids: CASSIAGAGSYEQYF.

The chain uses TRBV2 and TRBJ2-2; D is possibly TRBD1 (5 bases). The V gene's germline CDR1 is SNHLY and CDR2 FYNNEI. This CDR3 is 19 amino acids long. V was trimmed by 2 bases and J by 4 bases, leaving 23 bases between them. The CDR3 nucleotides are TGTGCCAGCAGTGAAACCCCTCCTCATGGACACCTTACCACCGGGGAGCTGTTTTTT. This sequence encodes CASSETPPHGHLTTGELFF.

There are a few counts of this clone. The genes are TRBV5-4 and TRBJ2-2, with D possibly matching TRBD1 (5 bases). V was clipped by 0 bases and J by 0 bases, with 9 bases between them. Germline V lookup: CDR1 SGHNT, CDR2 YYREEE (reference sequence). This CDR3 is built from 16 residues. CDR3 region: CASSLDETANTGELFF. The CDR3 DNA reads TGTGCCAGCAGCTTGGATGAGACAGCGAACACCGGGGAGCTGTTTTTT. The variable domain in full, completed from reference TRBV5-4 and TRBJ2-2, reads ETGVTQSPTHLIKTRGQQVTLRCSSQSGHNTVSWYQQALGQGPQFIFQYYREEENGRGNFPPRFSGLQFPNYSSELNVNALELDDSALYLCASSLDETANTGELFFGEGSRLTVL.

A few counts support this clone. The chain carries TRBV6-6 and TRBJ2-7, with 8 bases that match TRBD1. The V gene's germline CDR1 is MNHNY and CDR2 SVGAGI (reference sequence). The V segment lost 2 bases and the J segment 0 bases; nucleotides outside the gene matches: 3. The length of the CDR3 is 15 residues. CDR3 loop: CASSYGTGGSYEQYF. As DNA, the CDR3 is TGTGCCAGCAGTTACGGTACAGGGGGCTCCTACGAGCAGTACTTC.

In nucleotides, the CDR3 is TGTGCCAGCAGCCAAGCGGGGGGCGATCAGCCCCAGCATTTT. It is translated as CASSQAGGDQPQHF. The chain uses TRBV3-1 (or the pseudogene TRBV3-2) and TRBJ1-5; D may be TRBD1 (6 bases). Germline V gives CDR1 LGHDT, CDR2 YNNKEL (reference sequence). V was shortened by 1 base and J by 5 bases, with 9 bases between the two germline ends. The CDR3 sequence is 14 residues long.

This clone has just one count. The CDR3, as DNA: TGTGCCAGCAGTCGACTTGACAGGAATCACGAGCAGTACTTC. Its protein product is CASSRLDRNHEQYF. The V call is TRBV3-1 (or the pseudogene TRBV3-2), the J call TRBJ2-7; the D gene is possibly TRBD1 (6 bases). The germline V gene encodes CDR1 LGHDT and CDR2 YNNKEL (reference sequence). The CDR3 consists of 14 residues. V lost 6 bases and J lost 5, with 17 bases in between.

The count of this clone is one. J is TRBJ2-2 and V is TRBV5-1; a weak D match, TRBD2 (6 bases). The CDR3 runs 14 residues. V was pared by 4 bases and J by 4 bases, with 11 bases between. Germline assignment: CDR1 SGHRS and CDR2 YFSETQ. The CDR3 DNA follows: TGCGCCAGCAGCGTTTATAGCGGCACCGGGGAGCTGTTTTTT. This encodes CASSVYSGTGELFF. The full variable domain, rest sourced from reference TRBV5-1 and TRBJ2-2, is KAGVTQTPRYLIKTRGQQVTLSCSPISGHRSVSWYQQTPGQGLQFLFEYFSETQRNKGNFPGRFSGRQFSNSRSEMNVSTLELGDSALYLCASSVYSGTGELFFGEGSRLTVL.

The chain is built from TRBV2 and TRBJ2-5; the match to TRBD1 covers 7 bases. The germline gives CDR1 SNHLY, CDR2 FYNNEI. The V and J ends lost 5 bases and 6 bases, in that order; junction bases with no gene match: 6. The length of the CDR3 is 13 residues. The CDR3 is CASSLGGRKTQYF. Here the CDR3 DNA reads TGTGCCAGCAGTCTAGGGGGCCGGAAGACCCAGTACTTC.

The J gene is TRBJ1-4, the V gene TRBV28; the D is unclear. V was pared by 5 bases and J by 3 bases, with 7 bases between. This CDR3 is built from 13 residues. Germline V gives CDR1 MDHEN, CDR2 SYDVKM. CDR3 residues: CASSPRANEKLFF. The CDR3 coding sequence is TGTGCCAGCAGTCCCCGGGCTAATGAAAAACTGTTTTTT.

In the case of this clone: This CDR3 is also generated by other DNA sequences in the sample. The rearrangement joins TRBV4-1 to TRBJ1-2; a possible D gene is TRBD1 (6 bases). In germline, CDR1 is MGHRA, CDR2 YSYEKL. The CDR3 contains 15 residues. Trimming took 0 bases from V and 4 from J, leaving 12 bases between them. In nucleotides, the CDR3 is TGCGCCAGCAGCCAAGAGGGGGGGCGCGTCTATGGCTACACCTTC. Protein sequence: CASSQEGGRVYGYTF.

The CDR3 DNA follows: TGCGCCAGCAGTGAGTCGACGGGACTAGCGGGAGGCACAGATACGCAGTATTTT. As protein: CASSESTGLAGGTDTQYF. J is TRBJ2-3 and V is TRBV10-1; 14 nucleotides align to TRBD2. With V trimmed by 0 bases and J by 1 base, 3 bases remained unmatched. This CDR3 spans 18 amino acids. The germline gives CDR1 WNHNN, CDR2 SYGVQD (reference sequence).

The chain combines TRBV4-3 with TRBJ2-2, with D possibly being TRBD2 (6 bases). CDR1 is LGHNA and CDR2 is YSLEER in the germline V gene. CDR3 size: 17 residues. Trimming pared 4 bases from V and 4 bases from J, leaving 19 bases between. CDR3 loop: CASSPEVSGEGTGELFF. In nucleotides, the CDR3 is TGCGCCAGCAGCCCAGAGGTCTCGGGAGAGGGCACCGGGGAGCTGTTTTTT.

This chain connects TRBV13 to TRBJ1-2; unclear D gene. In germline, CDR1 is PRHDT, CDR2 FYEKMQ (reference sequence). CDR3 size: 12 residues. V was pared by 2 bases and J by 12 bases, with 13 bases between. The CDR3 loop reads CASSLLAGVHTF. As DNA, the CDR3 is TGTGCCAGCAGCTTATTGGCGGGAGTCCACACCTTC.

The V gene is TRBV7-2, the J gene TRBJ2-7, with TRBD1 identical over 9 bases. With 2 bases clipped from V and 4 bases from J, the junction kept 3 bases outside the gene matches. Per the germline V gene, CDR1 is SGHTA and CDR2 is FQGNSA. CDR3 length: 14 residues. This chain's CDR3 is CASSLSGQGYEQYF. The CDR3 DNA reads as TGTGCCAGCAGCTTATCGGGACAGGGTTACGAGCAGTACTTC.

The J gene is TRBJ2-1, the V gene TRBV4-2, with a possible D match to TRBD2 (5 bases). The CDR3 runs 12 residues. CDR1 and CDR2 from the germline V gene are LGHNA and YNFKEQ. The V end was cut by 0 bases, the J end by 14 bases, with 11 bases between. CDR3 in DNA: TGTGCCAGCAGCCAAGATGGGTCGCGGGAGTTCTTC. Amino acids: CASSQDGSREFF.

This clone was seen many times. The CDR3 protein is CASSFGQAVNEKLFF. The CDR3 DNA follows: TGTGCCAGCAGCTTCGGACAGGCCGTTAATGAAAAACTGTTTTTT. The chain employs TRBV7-8 and TRBJ1-4, with 7 nucleotides matching TRBD1. Trimming took 3 bases from V and 4 from J; bases not matched to a gene: 5. Looked up from germline, CDR1 is SGHVS and CDR2 is FQNEAQ. CDR3 length: 15 amino acids.

The DNA for the CDR3 is TGTGCCAGCACCCGGGACAGGGGGGGTGAAAAACTGTTTTTT. The encoded protein is CASTRDRGGEKLFF. The chain combines TRBV6-5 with TRBJ1-4, with 11 bases lining up with TRBD1. V shed 7 bases and J 7 bases; nucleotides not matched to a gene: 5. This CDR3 comprises 14 residues. The germline V gene has CDR1 MNHEY and CDR2 SVGAGI.

This chain joins TRBV5-1 and TRBJ1-5; 7 bases align to TRBD1. Trimming took 4 bases from V and 4 from J; bases not matched to a gene: 8. CDR3 length: 15 residues. Germline CDR1 SGHRS, CDR2 YFSETQ. Here the CDR3 DNA reads TGCGCCAGCAGCGCTGACGGGACAGCTAATCAGCCCCAGCATTTT. Residues: CASSADGTANQPQHF.

The chain links TRBV5-1 to TRBJ2-7; 9 positions match TRBD1. The CDR3 contains 17 residues. The V segment lost 1 base and the J segment 5 bases; nucleotides outside the gene matches: 13. Per the germline V gene, CDR1 is SGHRS and CDR2 is YFSETQ. The CDR3, as DNA: TGCGCCAGCAGCTTGAACTTCCCGGGACAGGGATTGAACGAGCAGTACTTC. This encodes CASSLNFPGQGLNEQYF.

This clone came up once. The chain is built from TRBV19 and TRBJ1-3; TRBD1 might be the D (5 bases). The CDR3 totals 14 residues. V lost 9 bases, J lost 0 bases, and 12 bases lay in between. Germline CDR1 and CDR2: LNHDA and SQIVND (reference sequence). The CDR3 loop reads CASRNRSSGNTIYF. CDR3 bases: TGTGCCAGCCGGAACAGGTCCTCTGGAAACACCATATATTTT.

The V and J genes are TRBV28 and TRBJ1-2, with TRBD1 matching over 7 bases. In germline, CDR1 is MDHEN, CDR2 SYDVKM. V gave up 1 base and J gave up 4 bases; unmatched junction bases: 9. The CDR3 extends over 16 amino acids. CDR3 bases: TGTGCCAGCAGTTTATTAACCCAGGGGGTGAGCTATGGCTACACCTTC. It codes for CASSLLTQGVSYGYTF.

The sample holds one count of this clone. The CDR3 protein is CASSSGLAEETQYF. The CDR3 DNA reads as TGTGCCAGCAGCTCGGGACTAGCGGAAGAGACCCAGTACTTC. The chain joins TRBV7-2 to TRBJ2-5; 11 bases agree with TRBD2. Germline CDR1 is SGHTA and CDR2 is FQGNSA. V trimming: 4 bases; J trimming: 3 bases; junction bases outside the gene matches: 1. This CDR3 has 14 residues.

This chain joins TRBV6-5 and TRBJ2-2; a possible D gene is TRBD1 (5 bases). Germline V gene data show CDR1 as MNHEY and CDR2 as SVGAGI. Trimming took 5 bases from V and 1 from J, leaving 11 bases between them. The CDR3 totals 15 residues. This CDR3 is CASSPRQGNTGELFF. The DNA of the CDR3 is TGTGCCAGCAGTCCGCGGCAGGGGAACACCGGGGAGCTGTTTTTT.

This chain connects TRBV10-3 to TRBJ1-2, with 10 nucleotides matching TRBD1. Trimming took 4 bases from V and 6 from J; bases not matched to a gene: 5. Germline CDR1 ENHRY, CDR2 SYGVKD. The CDR3 extends over 14 amino acids. CDR3 nucleotide sequence: TGTGCCATCAGTGTTCAGGGACAGGGGAATGGCTACACCTTC. Translation gives CAISVQGQGNGYTF.